This passage covers 32 T cell receptor beta chains from one sample sequenced in a study of T cells in narcolepsy. Clones were sequenced by immunoSEQ multiplex PCR, and TCRdb holds only the in-frame ones, with some missing. The data hold tens of thousands of clones, with around 87% observed a single time. Sequenced material: memory (CD45RA-) CD4+ T cells from blood. Receptors were obtained from a human donor in good health.

The sample holds one count of this clone. This chain links TRBV5-1 with TRBJ2-7; D might be TRBD1 or TRBD2, each matching 5 bases. The germline gives CDR1 SGHRS, CDR2 YFSETQ. The CDR3 contains 15 residues. V lost 0 bases, J lost 6 bases, and 16 bases lay in between. The CDR3 spells CASSLVVAGTGEQYF. The DNA of the CDR3 is TGCGCCAGCAGCTTGGTTGTGGCAGGGACGGGCGAGCAGTACTTC.

The chain joins TRBV28 to TRBJ1-2; 11 nucleotides line up with TRBD1. The CDR3 spans 15 residues. Looked up from germline, CDR1 is MDHEN and CDR2 is SYDVKM. V trimming: 6 bases; J trimming: 3 bases; junction bases outside the gene matches: 6. CDR3 residues: CASSLGQGAYYGYTF. In DNA form, the CDR3 reads TGTGCCAGCAGCTTAGGACAGGGGGCTTACTATGGCTACACCTTC.

This chain joins TRBV6-5 and TRBJ1-5; 9 bases align to TRBD1. Germline CDR1 reads MNHEY; CDR2 reads SVGAGI. V lost 5 bases and J lost 6; bases outside the gene matches: 8. The length of the CDR3 is 15 residues. CDR3 sequence (DNA): TGTGCCAGCAGTCCCACAGGGGGCGAGGGTCAGCCCCAGCATTTT. This translates into CASSPTGGEGQPQHF.

This clone was picked up one time. The rearrangement joins TRBV10-3 to TRBJ2-5; 8 bases line up with TRBD1. The junction had 8 bases not matched to a gene; V was cut back by 6 bases and J by 2 bases. Germline assignment: CDR1 ENHRY and CDR2 SYGVKD. The CDR3 sequence is 15 residues long. DNA of the CDR3: TGTGCCATCAGCCCCCTGACAGGGGATCAAGAGACCCAGTACTTC. Translated, it gives CAISPLTGDQETQYF.

The chain carries TRBV20-1 and TRBJ2-7; D ambiguous. V was shortened by 3 bases and J by 4 bases, with 4 bases between the two germline ends. Germline V CDR1 and CDR2: DFQATT, SNEGSKA (reference sequence). CDR3 length equals 10 residues. The DNA of the CDR3 is TGCAGTGCTAGTTCATACGAGCAGTACTTC. Translating gives CSASSYEQYF.

J is TRBJ1-4 and V is TRBV2; D gene unclear. Germline V gene data show CDR1 as SNHLY and CDR2 as FYNNEI. The V gene lost 6 bases and the J gene lost 7 bases, with 9 bases spanning the gap. This CDR3 has 12 residues. The CDR3 nucleotides are TGTGCCAGCAGCAAGCACTCTGAAAAACTGTTTTTT. Translated, it gives CASSKHSEKLFF.

The rearrangement uses TRBV15 and TRBJ1-1; 8 nucleotides line up with TRBD1. V shed 5 bases, J shed 5 bases, and the junction held 16 bases outside the gene matches. Germline V gene sequence: CDR1 LNHNV, CDR2 YYDKDF (reference sequence). The CDR3 spans 17 residues. CDR3 in DNA: TGTGCCACCAGCGAGTGGATGTTGGGCAGGGGGCGGACTGAAGCTTTCTTT. As protein: CATSEWMLGRGRTEAFF.

The chain uses TRBV5-6 and TRBJ1-2; the match to TRBD1 covers 7 bases. The CDR3 covers 16 residues. V lost 2 bases and J lost 3; bases outside the gene matches: 10. The germline V gene has CDR1 SGHDT and CDR2 YYEEEE. This CDR3 reads CASSFKTTGLDYGYTF. In DNA, the CDR3 is TGTGCCAGCAGCTTTAAGACGACAGGGCTGGACTATGGCTACACCTTC.

This clone appeared once. The chain recombines TRBV30 with TRBJ2-7, with D perhaps matching TRBD1 or TRBD2 (5 bases each). Trimming pared 1 base from V and 2 bases from J, leaving 9 bases between. This CDR3 region has 13 residues. Germline values: CDR1 GTSNPN, CDR2 SVGIG (reference sequence). The CDR3 sequence: CAWSAGTAYEQYF. The CDR3 nucleotides are TGTGCCTGGAGTGCCGGGACGGCCTACGAGCAGTACTTC. Full variable domain (outside the CDR3, taken from reference TRBV30 and TRBJ2-7): SQTIHQWPATLVQPVGSPLSLECTVEGTSNPNLYWYRQAAGRGLQLLFYSVGIGQISSEVPQNLSASRPQDRQFILSSKKLLLSDSGFYLCAWSAGTAYEQYFGPGTRLTVT.

This clone is a singleton in its sample. The rearrangement joins TRBV6-5 to TRBJ1-2, with D possibly being TRBD1 (5 bases). The V end lost 6 bases, the J end lost 3 bases, and 8 bases lay between the germline ends. The CDR3 is 12 residues long. The germline gives CDR1 MNHEY, CDR2 SVGAGI. The CDR3: CASSDSHYGYTF. The CDR3 coding sequence is TGTGCCAGCAGCGACAGCCACTATGGCTACACCTTC.

The chain recombines TRBV7-9 with TRBJ1-1; D might be TRBD1 (6 bases). V lost 1 base to trimming and J lost 3 bases, with 15 bases between them. CDR1 and CDR2 from the germline V gene are SEHNR and FQNEAQ (reference sequence). The length of the CDR3 is 16 residues. CDR3 residues: CASSLGVTGYDTEAFF. The CDR3 bases are TGTGCCAGCAGCTTAGGGGTAACAGGGTACGACACTGAAGCTTTCTTT.

The V and J genes are TRBV28 and TRBJ1-2; D is perhaps TRBD1 (5 bases). The CDR3 contains 15 residues. The germline V gene encodes CDR1 MDHEN and CDR2 SYDVKM. V lost 6 bases, J lost 6 bases, and 20 bases lay in between. The CDR3 nucleotides read TGTGCCAGCAGGGGTCAGGGTGTTTTCACAGATGGCTACACCTTC. This encodes CASRGQGVFTDGYTF.

V is TRBV9 and J is TRBJ2-1; D tentatively fits TRBD1 or TRBD2 (6 bases each). CDR3 length equals 13 residues. CDR1 and CDR2 from the germline V gene are SGDLS and YYNGEE. V lost 3 bases to trimming and J lost 8 bases, with 12 bases between them. CDR3 bases: TGTGCCAGCAGCGGGGGGGCGGGGTATGAGCAGTTCTTC. Encoded protein: CASSGGAGYEQFF.

The chain combines TRBV5-4 with TRBJ1-1; D is undetermined. CDR3 length: 14 residues. V was shortened by 3 bases and J by 0 bases, with 9 bases between the two germline ends. Germline assignment: CDR1 SGHNT and CDR2 YYREEE (reference sequence). CDR3 region: CASSWETVNTEAFF. CDR3 sequence (DNA): TGTGCCAGCAGCTGGGAAACAGTGAACACTGAAGCTTTCTTT.

The gene calls are TRBV19 and TRBJ2-7; the match to TRBD2 covers 8 bases. The junction had 4 bases not matched to a gene; V was cut back by 5 bases and J by 1 base. The CDR3 is 14 amino acids. Germline lookup yields CDR1 LNHDA and CDR2 SQIVND (reference sequence). CDR3 amino acids: CASSREGGSYEQYF. CDR3 sequence (DNA): TGTGCCAGTAGTCGGGAGGGTGGATCCTACGAGCAGTACTTC.

V gene TRBV27 combines with J gene TRBJ2-7, with a possible D match to TRBD1 (6 bases). The V gene lost 5 bases and the J gene lost 3 bases, with 23 bases spanning the gap. The CDR3 has 17 residues. Per germline, CDR1 MNHEY and CDR2 SMNVEV (reference sequence). The CDR3 DNA is TGTGCCAGCAGTCCCTCACGAGGGACACTAGGTATCTACGAGCAGTACTTC. Protein product: CASSPSRGTLGIYEQYF.

The CDR3 coding sequence is TGTGCCAGCAGCGCCTCGGGTCGGTACAATGAGCAGTTCTTC. Translating it yields CASSASGRYNEQFF. This chain uses TRBV9 with TRBJ2-1; no definite D call. Germline-derived CDR1 and CDR2 are SGDLS and YYNGEE. V was clipped by 3 bases and J by 4 bases, with 11 bases between them. This CDR3 has 14 residues.

The chain recombines TRBV6-4 with TRBJ2-1; TRBD2 matches at 10 bases. CDR1 and CDR2 (germline): MRHNA, SNTAGT. J lost 9 bases, V lost 8 bases, and 10 bases had no gene match. The CDR3 is 14 amino acids. The CDR3 DNA is TGTGCCAGCGCTATGACTAGCGGGTCTTTTGAGCAGTTCTTC. Translating it yields CASAMTSGSFEQFF.

The chain is built from TRBV10-1 and TRBJ1-6, with D uncertain. V lost 3 bases and J lost 6, with 9 bases in between. The CDR3 has 14 residues. Germline CDR1 WNHNN, CDR2 SYGVQD (reference sequence). CDR3 protein: CASSDDNFNSPLHF. The DNA of the CDR3 is TGCGCCAGCAGTGATGATAATTTTAATTCACCCCTCCACTTT.

This chain links TRBV5-5 with TRBJ2-3; no clear D gene. Trimming cost V 4 bases and J 2 bases, with 14 bases left between them. Per germline, CDR1 SGHKS and CDR2 YYEKEE (reference sequence). CDR3 length: 15 amino acids. CDR3 residues: CASSTRSLLTDTQYF. CDR3 DNA: TGTGCCAGCAGCACTCGGAGCCTACTCACAGATACGCAGTATTTT.

This rearrangement joins TRBV18 to TRBJ1-1; D possibly corresponds to TRBD1 (5 bases). CDR1 KGHSH and CDR2 LQKENI come from the germline V gene. V was cut by 3 bases and J by 6 bases, with 26 bases left in between. This CDR3 is built from 18 residues. CDR3 DNA: TGTGCCAGCTCACCCCGAGCACAGGTGGAACCGGGATCCCCTGAAGCTTTCTTT. It is translated as CASSPRAQVEPGSPEAFF.

This chain uses TRBV4-3 with TRBJ2-7, with TRBD2 matching 9 bases. The V segment lost 0 bases and the J segment 1 base; nucleotides outside the gene matches: 4. This CDR3 spans 16 amino acids. The germline gives CDR1 LGHNA, CDR2 YSLEER. In nucleotides, the CDR3 is TGCGCCAGCAGCCAAGATAAGCTAGCGGGATCCTACGAGCAGTACTTC. As protein: CASSQDKLAGSYEQYF.

The gene calls are TRBV2 and TRBJ2-2; no clear D gene. Germline V gives CDR1 SNHLY, CDR2 FYNNEI. This CDR3 contains 13 residues. V lost 6 bases to trimming and J lost 6 bases, with 11 bases between them. The CDR3 protein is CASRSEFPGELFF. The CDR3 DNA sequence: TGTGCCAGCAGGTCCGAGTTTCCCGGGGAGCTGTTTTTT.

The chain is built from TRBV30 and TRBJ2-2, with TRBD2 matching 7 bases. The germline V gene encodes CDR1 GTSNPN and CDR2 SVGIG (reference sequence). V was clipped by 2 bases and J by 3 bases; unmatched bases: 3. CDR3 length: 14 amino acids. CDR3 sequence (DNA): TGTGCCTGGAGTCCCCGGGGGGACACCGGGGAGCTGTTTTTT. It encodes CAWSPRGDTGELFF. The entire variable domain, with the rest obtained from reference TRBV30 and TRBJ2-2, is as follows: SQTIHQWPATLVQPVGSPLSLECTVEGTSNPNLYWYRQAAGRGLQLLFYSVGIGQISSEVPQNLSASRPQDRQFILSSKKLLLSDSGFYLCAWSPRGDTGELFFGEGSRLTVL.

V usage is TRBV5-6 and J usage is TRBJ2-5; D may be TRBD1 (5 bases). This CDR3 comprises 15 residues. Per the germline V gene, CDR1 is SGHDT and CDR2 is YYEEEE. V lost 0 bases to trimming and J lost 1 base, with 10 bases between them. CDR3 nucleotide sequence: TGTGCCAGCAGCTTGGCGGGCAGGGCCCAAGAGACCCAGTACTTC. This sequence encodes CASSLAGRAQETQYF.

This clone appeared once. The chain joins TRBV19 to TRBJ1-1; D is perhaps TRBD1 (5 bases). V lost 7 bases and J 2 bases, leaving 14 bases between the germline ends. The germline gives CDR1 LNHDA, CDR2 SQIVND (reference sequence). This CDR3 contains 14 residues. CDR3 protein: CASIPSQANTEAFF. Here the CDR3 DNA reads TGTGCCAGTATCCCTTCACAGGCCAACACTGAAGCTTTCTTT.

The chain is built from TRBV7-2 and TRBJ2-5; either TRBD1 or TRBD2 may fit D (5 bases each). V lost 4 bases, J lost 3 bases, and 12 bases lay in between. This CDR3 has 14 amino acids. CDR1 is SGHTA, CDR2 FQGNSA, per germline. Here the CDR3 reads CASSSRRGEETQYF. The CDR3 DNA sequence: TGTGCCAGCAGCTCCCGTAGAGGGGAAGAGACCCAGTACTTC.

The gene calls are TRBV5-1 and TRBJ2-1; possible D gene TRBD1, 5 bases. The germline V gene has CDR1 SGHRS and CDR2 YFSETQ. Trimming shortened V by 0 bases and J by 5 bases, and 15 bases separated the two germline ends. This CDR3 is 16 amino acids long. CDR3 nucleotides: TGCGCCAGCAGCTTGGGACTCAGGGAACTAAACAATGAGCAGTTCTTC. Amino acids: CASSLGLRELNNEQFF.

V gene TRBV5-1 combines with J gene TRBJ1-2; D unclear. Germline values: CDR1 SGHRS, CDR2 YFSETQ. CDR3 length: 15 amino acids. V lost 0 bases, J lost 4 bases, and 13 bases lay in between. CDR3 region: CASSLDDGVTYGYTF. The CDR3 region has the DNA TGCGCCAGCAGCTTGGATGACGGGGTGACCTATGGCTACACCTTC.

The chain uses TRBV30 and TRBJ1-1; D is unresolved. CDR3 size: 11 residues. In germline, CDR1 is GTSNPN, CDR2 SVGIG (reference sequence). Trimming took 1 base from V and 8 from J, leaving 8 bases between them. The CDR3 DNA follows: TGTGCCTGGAGTGCTCGTACGGAAGCTTTCTTT. As protein: CAWSARTEAFF.

The rearrangement links TRBV9 to TRBJ1-6; 8 bases are a match to TRBD1. This CDR3 has 16 amino acids. The V gene's germline CDR1 is SGDLS and CDR2 YYNGEE. Unmatched junction bases numbered 9, after V lost 0 bases and J lost 10 bases. The CDR3 DNA reads TGTGCCAGCAGCGTAGGGGCAGGGGGCTTGGAATCACCCCTCCACTTT. This gives the protein CASSVGAGGLESPLHF.

The CDR3 spells CASSPDTGNIQYF. CDR3 DNA: TGTGCCAGCTCACCGGATACCGGGAACATTCAGTACTTC. The rearrangement links TRBV18 to TRBJ2-4, with D hard to call. The CDR3 totals 13 residues. Germline CDR1 KGHSH, CDR2 LQKENI. Trimming shortened V by 3 bases and J by 7 bases, and 10 bases separated the two germline ends.